The source of this T cell receptor beta chain is a study of cytotoxic CD8 clonotypes in ibrutinib-treated CLL. Looking at the study overall: Of a cohort that held 10 to 12 relapsed/refractory and fewer than 16 treatment-naive patients, 17 to 18 were IGHV unmutated.

Germline V lookup: CDR1 SGHVS, CDR2 FNYEAQ. The CDR3 spans 14 residues. The V end lost 5 bases, the J end lost 1 base, and 12 bases lay between the germline ends. Clones were read by immunoSEQ multiplex PCR, and TCRdb kept only the in-frame ones, dropping some. The repertoire holds roughly 250,000 clones, with 70% as singletons. The gene calls are TRBV7-6 and TRBJ2-7; D is uncertain. Source: PBMCs, taken after 24 months of ibrutinib treatment. This sequence originates from a human donor with chronic lymphocytic leukemia. The CDR3 reads CASSPAHASYEQYF. Written as DNA, the CDR3 is TGTGCCAGCAGCCCCGCTCACGCATCCTACGAGCAGTACTTC.